This T cell receptor beta chain was retrieved from a study of spatial heterogeneity in lung cancer. By proportion, this clonotype is medium-sized. TCRdb re-analysed the 5' RACE reads in MiXCR, keeping a single row per CDR3 protein. The data show about 1,900 distinct CDR3 sequences, more than 9.5% seen once. Specified time point: sample taken at primary tumor resection. V dropped 3 bases and J dropped 5 bases, with 10 bases sitting between them. There are 13 residues in the CDR3. Germline V gene lookup returns CDR1 SNHLY and CDR2 FYNNEI. The sample here was normal lung tissue next to the tumor, taken at surgery. The genes are TRBV2 and TRBJ1-1, with D perhaps TRBD1 (5 bases). The source of this sequence is a female donor with early-stage non-small cell lung cancer. The CDR3 DNA reads TGTGCCAGCAGTGATAATTGGGGGACTGAAGCTTTCTTT. Translated, it gives CASSDNWGTEAFF. Together with reference TRBV2 and TRBJ1-1, the CDR3 gives the full variable domain: EPEVTQTPSHQVTQMGQEVILRCVPISNHLYFYWYRQILGQKVEFLVSFYNNEISEKSEIFDDQFSVERPDGSNFTLKIRSTKLEDSAMYFCASSDNWGTEAFFGQGTRLTVV.